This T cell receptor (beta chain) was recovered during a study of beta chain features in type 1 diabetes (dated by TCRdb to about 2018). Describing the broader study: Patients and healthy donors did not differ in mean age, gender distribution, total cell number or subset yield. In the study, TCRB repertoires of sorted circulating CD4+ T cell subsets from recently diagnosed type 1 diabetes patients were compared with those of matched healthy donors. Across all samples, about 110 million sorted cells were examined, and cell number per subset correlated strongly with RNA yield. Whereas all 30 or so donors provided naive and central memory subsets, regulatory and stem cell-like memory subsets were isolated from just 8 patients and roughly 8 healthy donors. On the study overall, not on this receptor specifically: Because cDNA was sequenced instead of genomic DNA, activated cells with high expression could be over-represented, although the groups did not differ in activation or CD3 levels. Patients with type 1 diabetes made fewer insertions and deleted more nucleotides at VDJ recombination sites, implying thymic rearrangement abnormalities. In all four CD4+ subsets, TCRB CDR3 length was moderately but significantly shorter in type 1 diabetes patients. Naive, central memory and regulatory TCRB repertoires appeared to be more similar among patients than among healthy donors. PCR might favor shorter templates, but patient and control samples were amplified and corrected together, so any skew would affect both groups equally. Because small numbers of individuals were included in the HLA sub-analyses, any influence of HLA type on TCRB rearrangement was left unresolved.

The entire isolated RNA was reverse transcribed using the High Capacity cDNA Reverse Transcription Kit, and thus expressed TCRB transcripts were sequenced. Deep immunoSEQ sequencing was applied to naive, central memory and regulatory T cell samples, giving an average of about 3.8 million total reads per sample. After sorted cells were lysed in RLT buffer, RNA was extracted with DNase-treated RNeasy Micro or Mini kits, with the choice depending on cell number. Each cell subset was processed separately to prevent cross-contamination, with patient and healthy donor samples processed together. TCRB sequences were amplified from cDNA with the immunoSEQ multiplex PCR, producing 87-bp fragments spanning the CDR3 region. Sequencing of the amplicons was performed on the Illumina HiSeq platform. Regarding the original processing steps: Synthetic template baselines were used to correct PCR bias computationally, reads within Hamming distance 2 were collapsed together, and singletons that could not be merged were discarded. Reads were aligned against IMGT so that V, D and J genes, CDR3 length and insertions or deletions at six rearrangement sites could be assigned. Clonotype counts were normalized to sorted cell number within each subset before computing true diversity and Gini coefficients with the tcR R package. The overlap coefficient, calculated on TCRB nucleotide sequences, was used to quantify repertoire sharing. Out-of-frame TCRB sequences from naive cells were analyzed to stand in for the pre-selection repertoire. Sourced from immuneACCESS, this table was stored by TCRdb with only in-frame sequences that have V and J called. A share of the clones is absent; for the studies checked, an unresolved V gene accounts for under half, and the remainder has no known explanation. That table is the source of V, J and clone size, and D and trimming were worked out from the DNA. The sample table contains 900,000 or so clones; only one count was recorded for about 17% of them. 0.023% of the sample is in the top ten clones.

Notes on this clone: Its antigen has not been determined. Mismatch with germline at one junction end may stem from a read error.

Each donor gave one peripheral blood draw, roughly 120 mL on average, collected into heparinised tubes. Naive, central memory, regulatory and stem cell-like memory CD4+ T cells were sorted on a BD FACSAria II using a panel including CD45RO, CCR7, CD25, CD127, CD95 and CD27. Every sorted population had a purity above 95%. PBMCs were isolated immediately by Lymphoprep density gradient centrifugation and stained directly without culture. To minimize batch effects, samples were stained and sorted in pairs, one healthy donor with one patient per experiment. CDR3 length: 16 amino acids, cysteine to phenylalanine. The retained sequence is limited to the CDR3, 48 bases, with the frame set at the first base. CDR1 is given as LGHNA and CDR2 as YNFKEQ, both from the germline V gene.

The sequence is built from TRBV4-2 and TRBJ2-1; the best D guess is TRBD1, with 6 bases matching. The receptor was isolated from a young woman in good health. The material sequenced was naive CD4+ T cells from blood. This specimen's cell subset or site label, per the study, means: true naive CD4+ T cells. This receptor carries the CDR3 CASSKEGTREYDEQFF. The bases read TGTGCCAGCAGCAAAGAGGGGACAAGGGAATATGATGAGCAGTTCTTC.